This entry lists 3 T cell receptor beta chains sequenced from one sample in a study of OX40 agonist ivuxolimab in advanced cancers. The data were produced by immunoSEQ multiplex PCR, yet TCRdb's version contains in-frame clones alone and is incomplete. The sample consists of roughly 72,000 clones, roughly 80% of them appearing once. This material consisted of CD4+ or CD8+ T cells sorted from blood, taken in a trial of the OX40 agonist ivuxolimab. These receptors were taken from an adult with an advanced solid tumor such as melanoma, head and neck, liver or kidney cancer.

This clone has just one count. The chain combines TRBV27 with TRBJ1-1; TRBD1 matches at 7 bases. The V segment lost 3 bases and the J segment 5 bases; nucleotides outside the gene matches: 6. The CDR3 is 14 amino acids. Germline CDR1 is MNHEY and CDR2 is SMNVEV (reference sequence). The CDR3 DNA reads TGTGCCAGCAGTTTCCCGGGACAGAGTACTGAAGCTTTCTTT. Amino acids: CASSFPGQSTEAFF.

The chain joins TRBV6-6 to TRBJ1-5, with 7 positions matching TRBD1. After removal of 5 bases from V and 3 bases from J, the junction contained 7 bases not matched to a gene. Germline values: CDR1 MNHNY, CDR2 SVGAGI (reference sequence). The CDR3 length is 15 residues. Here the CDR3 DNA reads TGTGCCAGCAGTACCCGACAGGGTACCAATCAGCCCCAGCATTTT. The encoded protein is CASSTRQGTNQPQHF.

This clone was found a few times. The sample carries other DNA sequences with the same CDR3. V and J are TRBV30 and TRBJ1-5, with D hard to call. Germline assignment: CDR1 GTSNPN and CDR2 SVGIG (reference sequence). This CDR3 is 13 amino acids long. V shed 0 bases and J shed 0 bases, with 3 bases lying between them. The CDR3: CAWSVRSNQPQHF. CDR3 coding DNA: TGTGCCTGGAGTGTCCGTAGCAATCAGCCCCAGCATTTT.